Listed below are T cell receptor beta chains from one sample, sequenced in a study of CD8+ T cells in alopecia areata. Sequenced by immunoSEQ multiplex PCR; TCRdb stores in-frame clones only, minus some. The sample has 65,000 to 70,000 clones, approximately 60% seen once. The sequencing used CD8+ T cells sorted from blood, collected at week 0. These receptors were taken from a human donor with alopecia areata. Each CDR3 is given with its conserved first and last residue. D genes are given only for firm matches. A row's size may be missing; if present it is once, few, many or a size class.

J: TRBJ2-1
V: TRBV4-1
D: TRBD2
size: few
DNA: TGCGCCAGCAGCCAAGTAGCGGGGGGGCATCATGAGCAGTTCTTC
CDR3: CASSQVAGGHHEQFF

J: TRBJ2-3
V: TRBV30
D: TRBD2
size: few
DNA: TGTGCGCGCACTAGCGCAAACACAGATACGCAGTATTTT
CDR3: CARTSANTDTQYF

J: TRBJ1-1
V: TRBV29-1
D: .
size: .
DNA: TGCAGCGGGTCGCCGGGGGACACTGAAGCTTTCTTT
CDR3: CSGSPGDTEAFF

J: TRBJ1-1
V: TRBV30
D: TRBD1
size: once
DNA: TGTGCCTCCGACGGGACAGCGAACACTGAAGCTTTCTTT
CDR3: CASDGTANTEAFF

J: TRBJ2-4
V: TRBV7-9
D: TRBD2
size: few
DNA: TGTGCCAGCAGCTTATTCGAAGCGGGGATAGCCAAAAACATTCAGTACTTC
CDR3: CASSLFEAGIAKNIQYF

J: TRBJ2-5
V: TRBV28
D: .
size: .
DNA: TGTGCCAGCAGTTCCAGGGGCCAAGAGACCCAGTACTTC
CDR3: CASSSRGQETQYF

J: TRBJ1-5
V: TRBV7-9
D: .
size: few
DNA: TGTGCCAGCAGCCAGGTGGAGGGCGGCAATCAGCCCCAGCATTTT
CDR3: CASSQVEGGNQPQHF

J: TRBJ2-7
V: TRBV29-1
D: .
size: .
DNA: TGCAGCGGTACCCCAAACAGGGTTAGCTACGAGCAGTACTTC
CDR3: CSGTPNRVSYEQYF

J: TRBJ1-1
V: TRBV5-1
D: .
size: .
DNA: TGCGCCAGCAGCTCGAGCTTAGCGGGCTTGAACACTGAAGCTTTCTTT
CDR3: CASSSSLAGLNTEAFF

J: TRBJ2-1
V: TRBV11-1
D: TRBD2
size: .
DNA: TGTGCCAGCAGCTCGACTAGCGGGGCTTCCTACAATGAGCAGTTCTTC
CDR3: CASSSTSGASYNEQFF

J: TRBJ2-7
V: TRBV5-1
D: .
size: .
DNA: TGCGCCAGCAGGCAGGGCGGCGTATTCTACGAGCAGTACTTC
CDR3: CASRQGGVFYEQYF

J: TRBJ2-7
V: TRBV27
D: TRBD2
size: .
DNA: TGTGCCAGCAGGGTACTAGCGGGAGGCTACGAGCAGTACTTC
CDR3: CASRVLAGGYEQYF

J: TRBJ2-5
V: TRBV4-1
D: .
size: .
DNA: TGCGCCAGCAGCCAAGAAACTGAGACCCAGTACTTC
CDR3: CASSQETETQYF

J: TRBJ2-7
V: TRBV27
D: .
size: few
DNA: TGTGCCAGCAGTGGAGCGGGACAGGACTACGAGCAGTACTTC
CDR3: CASSGAGQDYEQYF

J: TRBJ2-1
V: TRBV29-1
D: TRBD2
size: .
DNA: TGCAGTGTGACCGGGACTAGCGCCGGCAATGAGCAGTTCTTC
CDR3: CSVTGTSAGNEQFF

J: TRBJ2-7
V: TRBV29-1
D: .
size: few
DNA: TGCAGCGTTGAAGAACCTAATCTGGGAGAGCAGTACTTC
CDR3: CSVEEPNLGEQYF

J: TRBJ2-1
V: TRBV30
D: .
size: few
DNA: TGTGCCTGGAGTGATCCAAGCTCCTACAATGAGCAGTTCTTC
CDR3: CAWSDPSSYNEQFF

J: TRBJ2-7
V: TRBV30
D: TRBD2
size: .
DNA: TGTGCCTGGAGTGTATGGCTAGCGGGATACGAGCAGTACTTC
CDR3: CAWSVWLAGYEQYF

J: TRBJ2-7
V: TRBV4-1
D: TRBD1
size: .
DNA: TGCGCCAGCAGCCAACTCGGGGGACAGGGGGGCGAGCAGTACTTC
CDR3: CASSQLGGQGGEQYF

J: TRBJ1-5
V: TRBV5-6
D: .
size: once
DNA: TGTGCCAGCAGCTTGGCCTTTTCAGGCCATCAGCCCCAGCATTTT
CDR3: CASSLAFSGHQPQHF

J: TRBJ2-1
V: TRBV5-4
D: .
size: many
DNA: TGTGCCAGCAGCCTGAGCTCCTACAATGAGCAGTTCTTC
CDR3: CASSLSSYNEQFF

J: TRBJ2-7
V: TRBV6-5
D: .
size: .
DNA: TGTGCCAGCAGCCTTAAGGGGGGCTCGGACGAGCAGTACTTC
CDR3: CASSLKGGSDEQYF